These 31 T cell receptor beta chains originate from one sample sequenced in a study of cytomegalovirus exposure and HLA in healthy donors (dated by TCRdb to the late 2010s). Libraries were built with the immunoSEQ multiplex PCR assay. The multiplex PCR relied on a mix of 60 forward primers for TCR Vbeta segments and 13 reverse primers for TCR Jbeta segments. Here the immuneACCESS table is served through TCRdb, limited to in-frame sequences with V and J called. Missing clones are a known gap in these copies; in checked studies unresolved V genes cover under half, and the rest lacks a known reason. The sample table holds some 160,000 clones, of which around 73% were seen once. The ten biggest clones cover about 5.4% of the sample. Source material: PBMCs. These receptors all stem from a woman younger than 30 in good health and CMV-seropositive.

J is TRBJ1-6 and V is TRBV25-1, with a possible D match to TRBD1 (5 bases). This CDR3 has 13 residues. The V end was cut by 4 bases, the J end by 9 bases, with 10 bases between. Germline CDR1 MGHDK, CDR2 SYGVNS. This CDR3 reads CASSGGLGSPLHF. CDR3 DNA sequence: TGTGCCAGCAGTGGGGGCCTAGGTTCACCCCTCCACTTT. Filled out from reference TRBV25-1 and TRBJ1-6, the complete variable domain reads EADIYQTPRYLVIGTGKKITLECSQTMGHDKMYWYQQDPGMELHLIHYSYGVNSTEKGDLSSESTVSRIRTEHFPLTLESARPSHTSQYLCASSGGLGSPLHFGNGTRLTVT.

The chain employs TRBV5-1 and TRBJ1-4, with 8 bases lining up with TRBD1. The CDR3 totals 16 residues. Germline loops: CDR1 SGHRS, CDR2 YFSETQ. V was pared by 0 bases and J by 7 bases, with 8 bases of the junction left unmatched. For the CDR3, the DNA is TGCGCCAGCAGCTTGGGGGCCAGGGGGCGCAGTGAAAAACTGTTTTTT. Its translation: CASSLGARGRSEKLFF.

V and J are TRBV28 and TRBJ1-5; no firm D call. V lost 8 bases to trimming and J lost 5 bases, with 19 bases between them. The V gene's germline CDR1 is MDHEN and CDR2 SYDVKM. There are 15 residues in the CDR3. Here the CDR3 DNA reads TGTGCCAGCTGGAGGGAGGTTGGCAGAGATCAGCCCCAGCATTTT. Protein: CASWREVGRDQPQHF. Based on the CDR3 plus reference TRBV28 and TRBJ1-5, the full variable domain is DVKVTQSSRYLVKRTGEKVFLECVQDMDHENMFWYRQDPGLGLRLIYFSYDVKMKEKGDIPEGYSVSREKKERFSLILESASTNQTSMYLCASWREVGRDQPQHFGDGTRLSIL.

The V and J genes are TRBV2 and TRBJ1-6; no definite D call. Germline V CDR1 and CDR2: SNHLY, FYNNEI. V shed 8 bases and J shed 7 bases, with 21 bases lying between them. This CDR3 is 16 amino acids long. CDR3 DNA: TGTGCCAGCCACGACGGGTCGCGGGTTCGGAATTCACCCCTCCACTTT. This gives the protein CASHDGSRVRNSPLHF.

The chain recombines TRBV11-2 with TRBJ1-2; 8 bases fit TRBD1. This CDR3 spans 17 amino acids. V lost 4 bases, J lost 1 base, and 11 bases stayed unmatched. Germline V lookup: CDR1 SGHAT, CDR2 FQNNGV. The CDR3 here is CASSSHRGRGLNYGYTF. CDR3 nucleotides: TGTGCCAGCAGCTCCCATCGCGGCAGGGGGCTTAACTATGGCTACACCTTC.

The chain's CDR3 is CASSSGQAGQPQHF. The CDR3 region has the DNA TGTGCCAGCAGTTCCGGACAGGCAGGTCAGCCCCAGCATTTT. The V gene is TRBV6-5, the J gene TRBJ1-5; 7 bases line up with TRBD1. Germline trimming cut 4 bases from V and 6 bases from J; bases unmatched to any gene: 6. Germline CDR1 MNHEY, CDR2 SVGAGI. CDR3 length equals 14 residues.

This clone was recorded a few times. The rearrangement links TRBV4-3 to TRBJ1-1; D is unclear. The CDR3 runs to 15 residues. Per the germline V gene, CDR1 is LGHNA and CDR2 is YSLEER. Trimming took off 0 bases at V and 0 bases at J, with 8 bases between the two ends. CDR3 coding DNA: TGCGCCAGCAGCCAAGATCGCGCCATGAACACTGAAGCTTTCTTT. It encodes CASSQDRAMNTEAFF.

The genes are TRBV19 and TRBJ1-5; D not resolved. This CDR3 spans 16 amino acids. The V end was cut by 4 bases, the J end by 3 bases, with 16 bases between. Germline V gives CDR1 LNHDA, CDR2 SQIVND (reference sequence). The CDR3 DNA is TGTGCCAGTAGTACCCTCAGTCAGGCATACAATCAGCCCCAGCATTTT. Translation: CASSTLSQAYNQPQHF.

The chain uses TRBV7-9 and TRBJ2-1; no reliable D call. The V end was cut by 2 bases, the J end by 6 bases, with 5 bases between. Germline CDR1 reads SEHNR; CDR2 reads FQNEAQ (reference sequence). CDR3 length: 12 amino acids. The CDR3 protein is CASSLSVNEQFF. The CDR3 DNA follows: TGTGCCAGCAGCTTATCGGTCAATGAGCAGTTCTTC. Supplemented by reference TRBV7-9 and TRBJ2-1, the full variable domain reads DTGVSQNPRHKITKRGQNVTFRCDPISEHNRLYWYRQTLGQGPEFLTYFQNEAQLEKSRLLSDRFSAERPKGSFSTLEIQRTEQGDSAMYLCASSLSVNEQFFGPGTRLTVL.

CDR3 nucleotide sequence: TGTGCCAGCCAGGAGCGGCAATCCTCTGGGGCCAACGTCCTGACTTTC. This translates into CASQERQSSGANVLTF. This sequence joins TRBV18 and TRBJ2-6, with D possibly matching TRBD2 (5 bases). The CDR3 sequence is 16 residues long. V was trimmed by 8 bases and J by 0 bases, leaving 14 bases between them. Germline V lookup: CDR1 KGHSH, CDR2 LQKENI.

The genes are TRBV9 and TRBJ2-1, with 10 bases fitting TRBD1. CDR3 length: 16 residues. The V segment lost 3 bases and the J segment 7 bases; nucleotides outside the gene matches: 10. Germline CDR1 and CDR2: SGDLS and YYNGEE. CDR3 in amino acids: CASSAPWTGGLNEQFF. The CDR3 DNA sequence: TGTGCCAGCAGCGCTCCCTGGACAGGGGGGCTGAATGAGCAGTTCTTC.

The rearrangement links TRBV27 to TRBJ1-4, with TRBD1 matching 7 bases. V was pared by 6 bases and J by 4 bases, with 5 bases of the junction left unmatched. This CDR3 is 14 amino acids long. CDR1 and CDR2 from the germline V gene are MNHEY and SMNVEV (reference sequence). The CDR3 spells CASSRDSYNEKLFF. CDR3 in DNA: TGTGCCAGCAGCCGGGACAGCTATAATGAAAAACTGTTTTTT.

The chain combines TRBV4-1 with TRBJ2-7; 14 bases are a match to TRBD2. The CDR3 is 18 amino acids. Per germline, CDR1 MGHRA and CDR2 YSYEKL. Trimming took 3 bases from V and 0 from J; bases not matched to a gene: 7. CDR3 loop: CASSQGTSGGRVSYEQYF. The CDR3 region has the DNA TGCGCCAGCAGCCAGGGGACTAGCGGGGGCCGAGTCTCCTACGAGCAGTACTTC.

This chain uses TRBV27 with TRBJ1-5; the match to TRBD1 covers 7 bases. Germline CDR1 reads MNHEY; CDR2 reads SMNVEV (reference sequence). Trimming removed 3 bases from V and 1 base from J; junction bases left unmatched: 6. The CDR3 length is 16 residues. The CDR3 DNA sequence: TGTGCCAGCAGTTTGACAGGGTGGGAGAGCAATCAGCCCCAGCATTTT. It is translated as CASSLTGWESNQPQHF.

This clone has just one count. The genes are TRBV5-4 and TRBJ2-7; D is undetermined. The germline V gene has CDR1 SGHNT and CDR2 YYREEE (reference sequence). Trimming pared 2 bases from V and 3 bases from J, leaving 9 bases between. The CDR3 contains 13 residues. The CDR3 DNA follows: TGTGCCAGCAGCTTTAACGGTGTCTACGAGCAGTACTTC. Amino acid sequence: CASSFNGVYEQYF.

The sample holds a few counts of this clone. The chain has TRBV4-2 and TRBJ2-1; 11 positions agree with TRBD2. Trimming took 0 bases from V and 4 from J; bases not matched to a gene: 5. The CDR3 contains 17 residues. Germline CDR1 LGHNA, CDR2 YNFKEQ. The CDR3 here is CASSQDGRTSGYNEQFF. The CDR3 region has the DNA TGTGCCAGCAGCCAAGATGGCAGGACTAGCGGGTACAATGAGCAGTTCTTC.

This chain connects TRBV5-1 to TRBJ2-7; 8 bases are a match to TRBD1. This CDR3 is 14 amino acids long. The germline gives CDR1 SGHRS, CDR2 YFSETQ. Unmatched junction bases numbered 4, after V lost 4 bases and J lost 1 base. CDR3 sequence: CASSLDRGSYEQYF. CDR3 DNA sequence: TGCGCCAGCAGCCTAGACAGGGGTTCCTACGAGCAGTACTTC.

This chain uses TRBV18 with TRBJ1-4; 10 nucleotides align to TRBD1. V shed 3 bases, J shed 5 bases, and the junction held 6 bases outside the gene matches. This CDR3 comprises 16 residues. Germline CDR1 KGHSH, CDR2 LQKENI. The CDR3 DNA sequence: TGTGCCAGCTCACCCCGACAGGGGGCAAGGAATGAAAAACTGTTTTTT. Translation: CASSPRQGARNEKLFF.

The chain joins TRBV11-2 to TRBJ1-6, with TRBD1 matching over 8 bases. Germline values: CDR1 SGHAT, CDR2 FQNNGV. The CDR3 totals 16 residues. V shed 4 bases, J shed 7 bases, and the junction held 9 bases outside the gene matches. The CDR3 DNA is TGTGCCAGCAGCTCAAGACCAGGGGGCGTCAATTCACCCCTCCACTTT. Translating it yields CASSSRPGGVNSPLHF.

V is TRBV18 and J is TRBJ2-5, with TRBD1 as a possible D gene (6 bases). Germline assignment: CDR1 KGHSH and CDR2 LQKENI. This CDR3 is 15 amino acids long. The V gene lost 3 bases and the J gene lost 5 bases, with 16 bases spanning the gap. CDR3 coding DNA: TGTGCCAGCTCACCCTATCAGGGGTTGTCGGAGACCCAGTACTTC. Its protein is CASSPYQGLSETQYF.

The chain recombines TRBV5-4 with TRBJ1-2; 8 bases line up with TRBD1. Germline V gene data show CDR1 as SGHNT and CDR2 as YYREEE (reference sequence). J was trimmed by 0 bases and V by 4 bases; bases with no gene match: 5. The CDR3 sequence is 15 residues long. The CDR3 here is CASSLQGATNYGYTF. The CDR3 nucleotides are TGTGCCAGCAGCCTCCAGGGGGCGACTAACTATGGCTACACCTTC.

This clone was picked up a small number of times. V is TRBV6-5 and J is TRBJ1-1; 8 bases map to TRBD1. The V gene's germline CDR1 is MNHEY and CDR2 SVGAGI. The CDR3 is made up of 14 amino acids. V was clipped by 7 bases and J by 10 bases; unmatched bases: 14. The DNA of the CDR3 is TGTGCCAGCATGCCGGGACAGGCCCAGGGTCCAGCTTTCTTT. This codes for CASMPGQAQGPAFF.

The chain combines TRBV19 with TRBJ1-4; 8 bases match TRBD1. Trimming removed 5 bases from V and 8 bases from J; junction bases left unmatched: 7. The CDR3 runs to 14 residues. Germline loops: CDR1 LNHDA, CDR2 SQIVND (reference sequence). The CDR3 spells CASSLTGAREKLFF. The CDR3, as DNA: TGTGCCAGTAGTTTGACAGGGGCGCGGGAAAAACTGTTTTTT.

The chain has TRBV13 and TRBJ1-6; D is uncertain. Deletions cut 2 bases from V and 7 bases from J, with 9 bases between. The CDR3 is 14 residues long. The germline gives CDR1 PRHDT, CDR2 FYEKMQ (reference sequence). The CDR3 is CASSLPGFNSPLHF. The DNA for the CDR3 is TGTGCCAGCAGCTTACCAGGATTCAATTCACCCCTCCACTTT.

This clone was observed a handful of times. The CDR3 DNA is TGTGCCAGCAGCCAAGCGTGGGTTTCCTATGGCTACACCTTC. Translated, it gives CASSQAWVSYGYTF. The J gene is TRBJ1-2, the V gene TRBV6-1; D uncertain. The CDR3 runs 14 residues. Trimming shortened V by 6 bases and J by 4 bases, and 15 bases separated the two germline ends. CDR1 and CDR2 (germline): MNHNS, SASEGT.

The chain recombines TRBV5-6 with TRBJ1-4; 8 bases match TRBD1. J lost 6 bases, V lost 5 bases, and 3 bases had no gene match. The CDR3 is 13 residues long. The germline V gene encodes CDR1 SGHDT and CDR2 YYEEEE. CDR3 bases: TGTGCCAGCAGTATGACAGGGGATGAAAAACTGTTTTTT. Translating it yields CASSMTGDEKLFF.

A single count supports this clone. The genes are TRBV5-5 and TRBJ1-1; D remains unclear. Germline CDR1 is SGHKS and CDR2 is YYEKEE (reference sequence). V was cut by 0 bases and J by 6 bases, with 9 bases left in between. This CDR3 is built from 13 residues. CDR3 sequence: CASSLGPNAEAFF. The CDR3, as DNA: TGTGCCAGCAGCTTGGGGCCAAACGCTGAAGCTTTCTTT.

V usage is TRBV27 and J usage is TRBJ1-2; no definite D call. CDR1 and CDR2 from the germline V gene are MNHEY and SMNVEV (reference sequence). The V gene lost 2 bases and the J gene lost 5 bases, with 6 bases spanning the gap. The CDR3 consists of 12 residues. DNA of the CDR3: TGTGCCAGCAGTTTAGGGCGATATGGCTACACCTTC. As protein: CASSLGRYGYTF.

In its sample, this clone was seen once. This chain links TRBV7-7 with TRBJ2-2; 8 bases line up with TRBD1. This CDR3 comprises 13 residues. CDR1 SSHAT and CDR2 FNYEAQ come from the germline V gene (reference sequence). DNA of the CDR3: TGTGCTAGCGGACAGGGAAACACCGGGGAGCTGTTTTTT. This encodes CASGQGNTGELFF.

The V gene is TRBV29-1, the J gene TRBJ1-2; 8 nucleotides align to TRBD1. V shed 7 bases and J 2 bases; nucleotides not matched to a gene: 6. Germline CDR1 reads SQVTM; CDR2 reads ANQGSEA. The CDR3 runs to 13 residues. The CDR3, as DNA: TGCAGCGCCTCGGACAGGGAAAACTATGGCTACACCTTC. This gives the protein CSASDRENYGYTF.

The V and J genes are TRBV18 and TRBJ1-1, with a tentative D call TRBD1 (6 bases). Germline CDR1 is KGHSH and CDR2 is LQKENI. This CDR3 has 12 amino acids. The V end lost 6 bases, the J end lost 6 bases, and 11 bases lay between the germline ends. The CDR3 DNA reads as TGTGCCAGCTCTCTACAGGGAGCTGAAGCTTTCTTT. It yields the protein CASSLQGAEAFF.